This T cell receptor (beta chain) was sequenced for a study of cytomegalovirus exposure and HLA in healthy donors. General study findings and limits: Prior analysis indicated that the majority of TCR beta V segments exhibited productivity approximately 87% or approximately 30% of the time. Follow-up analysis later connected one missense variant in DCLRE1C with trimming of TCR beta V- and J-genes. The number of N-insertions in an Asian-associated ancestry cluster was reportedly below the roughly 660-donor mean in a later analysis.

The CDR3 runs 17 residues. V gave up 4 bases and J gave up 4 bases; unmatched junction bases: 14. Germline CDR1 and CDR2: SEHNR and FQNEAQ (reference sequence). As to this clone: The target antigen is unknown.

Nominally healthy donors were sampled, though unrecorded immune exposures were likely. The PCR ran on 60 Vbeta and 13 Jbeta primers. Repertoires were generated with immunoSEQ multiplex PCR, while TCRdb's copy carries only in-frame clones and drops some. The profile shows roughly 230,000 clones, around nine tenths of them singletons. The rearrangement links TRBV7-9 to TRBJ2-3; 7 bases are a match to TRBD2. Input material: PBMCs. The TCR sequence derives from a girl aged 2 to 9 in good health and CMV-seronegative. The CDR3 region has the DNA TGTGCCAGCAGCTCCCGACCTAGCGGCCGCCGGTCAGATACGCAGTATTTT. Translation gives CASSSRPSGRRSDTQYF. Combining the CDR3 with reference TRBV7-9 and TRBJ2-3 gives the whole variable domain DTGVSQNPRHKITKRGQNVTFRCDPISEHNRLYWYRQTLGQGPEFLTYFQNEAQLEKSRLLSDRFSAERPKGSFSTLEIQRTEQGDSAMYLCASSSRPSGRRSDTQYFGPGTRLTVL.